Here is one TCR beta chain with its context. Other DNA variants within this sample encode the same CDR3. Source study methods: Estimation of nucleated cell counts was performed using reference gene primer amplification. Method: immunoSEQ multiplex PCR; TCRdb's copy keeps in-frame clones and lacks some. V, J and clone size are taken as reported in that table, and D and trimming were inferred from the DNA itself. The sample consists of some 370,000 clones, around 92% of them appearing once. This sample was included in a study of blood T cell repertoires in COVID-19. About the research overall: Sites across the United States, Italy and Spain contributed samples from acute and convalescent COVID-19. PBMCs, B-cell-depleted T cells, or T cells provided the cDNA or gDNA that made up the material.

The CDR3 consists of 13 residues. Deletions cut 7 bases from V and 5 bases from J, with 9 bases between. The germline V gene encodes CDR1 ENHRY and CDR2 SYGVKD. Sequenced sample: peripheral blood. The TCR comes from a man aged 40-49 years with acute or convalescent COVID-19. The chain uses TRBV10-3 and TRBJ1-6; perhaps TRBD1 as D (6 bases). CDR3: CAITGQDNSPLHF. Here the CDR3 DNA reads TGTGCCATCACGGGACAAGATAATTCACCCCTCCACTTT.